The 5 T cell receptor beta chains given below trace back to one sample, sequenced in a study of blood T cells in healthy people across ages (dated by TCRdb to the mid-2010s). Libraries were made using 5' RACE. TCRdb names Illumina HiSeq 2500 as the instrument used. A second PCR of roughly 6 to 12 cycles was performed with a sample-barcoded 5' primer and a J-beta primer mix. The raw public data were reprocessed by TCRdb itself: fastp quality trimming at Q25, MiXCR clonotype calling, in-frame beta chains only. Each record represents a unique CDR3 protein, reported with the most common genes and DNA among its rows. Recorded for this sample are fewer than 950,000 distinct CDR3 sequences; approximately 55% of them occurred a single time. Jointly, the top ten make up around 40% of the sample. The sequencing sample was made of blood. The receptor source for this set is a man older than 75 in good health.

This clonotype was seen a few times. V and J are TRBV18 and TRBJ1-2; D remains ambiguous. This CDR3 spans 8 amino acids. V lost 3 bases, J lost 13 bases, and 3 bases lay in between. Germline CDR1 is KGHSH and CDR2 is LQKENI. As DNA, the CDR3 is TGTGCCAGCTCACCGGGCACCTTC. Translating gives CASSPGTF.

This clonotype was seen only a few times. V gene TRBV27 combines with J gene TRBJ2-1, with no clear D. This CDR3 region has 11 residues. The germline V gene has CDR1 MNHEY and CDR2 SMNVEV (reference sequence). V was trimmed by 3 bases and J by 6 bases, leaving 3 bases between them. CDR3 sequence (DNA): TGTGCCAGCAGTTTTCGCAATGAGCAGTTCTTC. This gives the protein CASSFRNEQFF.

This clonotype appeared a few times. The chain carries TRBV20-1 and TRBJ2-3; weak D call: TRBD1 (6 bases). From germline, CDR1 is DFQATT and CDR2 SNEGSKA (reference sequence). Trimming removed 0 bases at V and 14 bases at J, with 24 bases between. The CDR3 runs 15 residues. This CDR3 is CSARDRETGNRYAYF. The CDR3 region has the DNA TGCAGTGCTAGAGATCGCGAGACAGGAAACAGATACGCGTATTTT.

This chain uses TRBV4-2 with TRBJ2-7; 8 bases line up with TRBD1. Trimming took 1 base from V and 1 from J; bases not matched to a gene: 3. The CDR3 totals 15 residues. The V gene's germline CDR1 is LGHNA and CDR2 YNFKEQ. The CDR3 protein is CASSQGRTGSYEQYF. CDR3 sequence (DNA): TGTGCCAGCAGCCAAGGAAGGACAGGGTCCTACGAGCAGTACTTC.

The chain has TRBV5-5 and TRBJ2-5; 9 nucleotides line up with TRBD2. Germline V gene sequence: CDR1 SGHKS, CDR2 YYEKEE (reference sequence). There are 15 residues in the CDR3. The trim removed 1 base at V and 6 bases at J, leaving 7 bases unmatched. CDR3 coding DNA: TGTGCCAGCAGCTTGATCCTAGCGGGACCCAAGACCCAGTACTTC. This translates into CASSLILAGPKTQYF.